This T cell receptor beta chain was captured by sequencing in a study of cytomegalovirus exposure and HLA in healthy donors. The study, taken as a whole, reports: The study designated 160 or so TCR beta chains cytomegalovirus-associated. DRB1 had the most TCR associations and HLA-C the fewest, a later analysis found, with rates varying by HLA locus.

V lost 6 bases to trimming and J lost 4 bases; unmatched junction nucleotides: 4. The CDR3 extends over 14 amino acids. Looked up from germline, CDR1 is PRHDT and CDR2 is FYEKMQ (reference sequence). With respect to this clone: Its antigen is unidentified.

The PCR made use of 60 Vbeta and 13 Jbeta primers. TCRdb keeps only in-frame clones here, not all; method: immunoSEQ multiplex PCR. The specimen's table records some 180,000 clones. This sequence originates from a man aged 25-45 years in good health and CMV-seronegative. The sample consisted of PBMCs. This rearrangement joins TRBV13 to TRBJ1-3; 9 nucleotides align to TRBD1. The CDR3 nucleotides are TGTGCCAGCAGGGACAGGGGTCTCGGAAACACCATATATTTT. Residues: CASRDRGLGNTIYF.